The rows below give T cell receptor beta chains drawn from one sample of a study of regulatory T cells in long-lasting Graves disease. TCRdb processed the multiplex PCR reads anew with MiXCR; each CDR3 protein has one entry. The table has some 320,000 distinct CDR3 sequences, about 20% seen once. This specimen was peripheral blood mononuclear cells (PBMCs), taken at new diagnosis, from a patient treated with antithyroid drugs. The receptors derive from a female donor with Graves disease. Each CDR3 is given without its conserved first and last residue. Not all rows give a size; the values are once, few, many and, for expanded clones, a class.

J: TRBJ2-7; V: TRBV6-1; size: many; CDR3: ASSEGGSVLDEQY
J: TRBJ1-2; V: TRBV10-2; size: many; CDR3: ASSPFLTNYGYT
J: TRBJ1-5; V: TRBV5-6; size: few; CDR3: ASSLWGLPSQPQH
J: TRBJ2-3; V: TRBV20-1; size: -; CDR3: SATPPATGVDTQY
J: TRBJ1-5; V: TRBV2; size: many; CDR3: ASSDDSNQPQH
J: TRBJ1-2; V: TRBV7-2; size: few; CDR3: ASSSHPGGYGYT
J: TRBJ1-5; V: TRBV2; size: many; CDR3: ASRGDGPQH
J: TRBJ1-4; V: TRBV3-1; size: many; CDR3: ASSQDRGHGLNEKLF
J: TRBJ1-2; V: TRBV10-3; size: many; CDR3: AISELSTSNYGYT
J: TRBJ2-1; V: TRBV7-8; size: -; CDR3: ASSLAVAVSYNEQF
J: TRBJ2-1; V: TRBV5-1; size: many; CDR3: ASRKLNFGTSGVDGYNEQF
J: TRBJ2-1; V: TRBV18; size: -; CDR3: ASSPRAVIGGEQF
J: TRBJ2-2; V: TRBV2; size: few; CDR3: ASRGTSGNTGELF
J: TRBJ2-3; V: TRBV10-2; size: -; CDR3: ASSEWPRADTQY
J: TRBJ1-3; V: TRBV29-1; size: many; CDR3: SVAPDSGNTIY
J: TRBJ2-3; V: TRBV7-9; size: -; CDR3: ASSSIPDTQY
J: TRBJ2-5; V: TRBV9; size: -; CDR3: ASSNGRGLAETFQETQY
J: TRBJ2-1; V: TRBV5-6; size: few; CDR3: ASSRTGGVGYNEQF
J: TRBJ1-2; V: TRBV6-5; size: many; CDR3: ASSYFGTGDDGYT
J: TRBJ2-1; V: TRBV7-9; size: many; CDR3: ASSPLDSADPTGNEQF
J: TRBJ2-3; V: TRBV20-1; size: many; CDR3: SARGRSGRAFFRDTQY
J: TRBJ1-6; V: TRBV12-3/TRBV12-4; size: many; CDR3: ASSLRLRSDEGARSLH
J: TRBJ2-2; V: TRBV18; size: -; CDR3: ASSAGTVNTGELF
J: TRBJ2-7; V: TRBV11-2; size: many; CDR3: ASRPVAGGKYEQY
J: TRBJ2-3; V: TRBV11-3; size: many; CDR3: ASSFSDTQY
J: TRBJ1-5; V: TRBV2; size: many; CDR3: ASRMGGGNQPQH
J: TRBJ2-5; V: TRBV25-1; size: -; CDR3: ASSETGSGETQY
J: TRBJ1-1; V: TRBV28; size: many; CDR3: ATSRGPEAF
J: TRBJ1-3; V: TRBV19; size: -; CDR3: ASSPRGARSGNTIY
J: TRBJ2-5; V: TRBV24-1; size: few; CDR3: ATSDWGTMQETQY
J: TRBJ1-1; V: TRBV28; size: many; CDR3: ASGSGEGTEAF
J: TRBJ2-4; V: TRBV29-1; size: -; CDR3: SVLLRETKNIQY
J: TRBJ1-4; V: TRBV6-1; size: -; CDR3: ASRRSGEKLF
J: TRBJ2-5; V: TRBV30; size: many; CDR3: AWSWGAETQY
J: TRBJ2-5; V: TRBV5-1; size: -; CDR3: ASSSLKEETQY
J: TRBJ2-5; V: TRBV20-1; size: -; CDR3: SARDWGGTSGSTHSETQY
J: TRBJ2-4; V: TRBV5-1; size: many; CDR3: ASSLGRGLN
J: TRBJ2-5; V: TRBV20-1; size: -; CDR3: SAGTGWGDTQY
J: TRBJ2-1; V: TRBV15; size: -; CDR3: ATSRDLLAASYNEQF
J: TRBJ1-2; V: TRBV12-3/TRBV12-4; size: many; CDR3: ASTRGGYGYT
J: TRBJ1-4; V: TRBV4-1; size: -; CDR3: ASSRDPGSTNEKLF
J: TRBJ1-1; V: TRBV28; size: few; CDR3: ASAAGRSEAF
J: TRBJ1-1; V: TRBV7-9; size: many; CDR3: ASSRGGNTEAF
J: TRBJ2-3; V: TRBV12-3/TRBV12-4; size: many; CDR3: ASTFGGIAEPTDTQY
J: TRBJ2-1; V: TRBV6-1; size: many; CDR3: ASVSLYNEQF
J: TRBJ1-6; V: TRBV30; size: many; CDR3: AYKKRGSSYNSPLH
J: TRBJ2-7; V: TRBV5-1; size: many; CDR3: ASSPYRVLGLAGEYYEQY
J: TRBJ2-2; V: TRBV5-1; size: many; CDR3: ASSLDNIGELF
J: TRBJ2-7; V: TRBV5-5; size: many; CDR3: ASSQSSGRSYEQY
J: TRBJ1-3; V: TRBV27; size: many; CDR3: ASSLLGSGNTIY
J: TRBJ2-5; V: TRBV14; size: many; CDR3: ASSQGSARGRPQETQY
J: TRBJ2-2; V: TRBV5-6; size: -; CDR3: ASSLVGGWYTGELF
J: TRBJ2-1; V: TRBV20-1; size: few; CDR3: SAPRTIQRYNEQF
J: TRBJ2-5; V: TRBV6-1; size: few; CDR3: ATSSGLEETQY
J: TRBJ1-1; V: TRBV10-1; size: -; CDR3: ASSESNGDRAGNTEAF
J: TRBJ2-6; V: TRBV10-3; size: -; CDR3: AISESSGTGHSGANVLT
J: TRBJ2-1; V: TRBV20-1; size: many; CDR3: SARDGRAAGEEEQF